This passage covers 11 T cell receptor beta chains from one sample sequenced in a study of CD8+CD57+ T cells in acquired aplastic anemia (dated by TCRdb to 2016 to 2019). The data were produced on an Illumina HiSeq 2000. Genomic DNA served as template for TCR beta VDJ combination and CDR3 sequence profiling. The public reads were run again by TCRdb, first through fastp at Q25 and then through MiXCR, and only productive beta chains were kept. Each CDR3 protein appears once, grouped with its most common genes and DNA. The sample records some 200,000 distinct CDR3 sequences, 55% to 65% of which are singletons. About 60% of the sample comes from the top ten. The patients picked for sequencing were ones in whom flow cytometry had shown an expansion of CD8+CD57+ cells. The specimen sequenced was sorted CD4+, CD8+, or CD8+CD57+ T cells (not recorded which) from PBMCs. The receptors originated from a human donor with aplastic anemia.

This sequence joins TRBV2 and TRBJ2-1; 11 bases agree with TRBD1. The length of the CDR3 is 14 residues. The germline V gene encodes CDR1 SNHLY and CDR2 FYNNEI. Trimming removed 3 bases from V and 10 bases from J; junction bases left unmatched: 5. The CDR3: CASSEDRGRDEQFF. CDR3 DNA sequence: TGTGCCAGCAGTGAGGACAGGGGGCGCGACGAGCAGTTCTTC.

The chain has TRBV5-5 and TRBJ2-2; D is unresolved. V gave up 2 bases and J gave up 2 bases, with 7 bases separating them. The CDR3 totals 14 residues. The germline CDR1 and CDR2 sequences are SGHKS and YYEKEE (reference sequence). DNA for the CDR3: TGTGCCAGCAGCTTTGCCGACAACACCGGGGAGCTGTTTTTT. This sequence encodes CASSFADNTGELFF.

This clonotype was counted many times. V gene TRBV20-1 combines with J gene TRBJ2-1; D is undetermined. This CDR3 contains 15 residues. V was shortened by 3 bases and J by 9 bases, with 21 bases between the two germline ends. Germline CDR1 reads DFQATT; CDR2 reads SNEGSKA (reference sequence). Written as DNA, the CDR3 is TGCAGTGCTAGGTACCTCTCTTGGGGAAAGTCTGAGCAGTTCTTC. Translating it yields CSARYLSWGKSEQFF.

This clonotype was detected only a few times. The V gene is TRBV12-3 or TRBV12-4, the J gene TRBJ1-3, with TRBD1 identical over 7 bases. The V and J ends lost 3 bases and 4 bases, in that order; junction bases with no gene match: 3. This CDR3 has 14 amino acids. CDR3 amino acids: CASSLTGMGNTIYF. The CDR3 DNA reads TGTGCCAGCAGTTTGACAGGGATGGGAAACACCATATATTTT.

The rearrangement uses TRBV7-8 and TRBJ2-3, with TRBD2 matching 7 bases. Trimming took 1 base from V and 2 from J; bases not matched to a gene: 6. The CDR3 runs 16 residues. Per the germline V gene, CDR1 is SGHVS and CDR2 is FQNEAQ. This CDR3 reads CASSLVAGDHTDTQYF. In DNA, the CDR3 is TGTGCCAGCAGCTTAGTAGCGGGCGACCACACAGATACGCAGTATTTT.

Details on this clonotype: A junction end diverges from the germline sequence, so it may reflect a read error. The J gene is TRBJ1-1, the V gene TRBV20-1; D not resolved. The CDR3 consists of 13 residues. Per the germline V gene, CDR1 is DFQATT and CDR2 is SNEGSKA (reference sequence). CDR3 in amino acids: CSAPTDGATEAIF. The CDR3 region has the DNA TGCAGTGCTCCGACCGACGGAGCCACTGAAGCTATCTTT.

The V call is TRBV9, the J call TRBJ2-5; 7 bases agree with TRBD2. The V and J ends lost 4 bases and 4 bases, in that order; junction bases with no gene match: 13. Germline lookup yields CDR1 SGDLS and CDR2 YYNGEE. The CDR3 length is 16 residues. The CDR3 DNA is TGTGCCAGCAGCCCTGCCAGGTGGGGGGGGGGAGAGACCCAGTACTTC. This translates into CASSPARWGGGETQYF.

The chain links TRBV7-6 to TRBJ2-2; D is unresolved. This CDR3 is 12 amino acids long. Per germline, CDR1 SGHVS and CDR2 FNYEAQ. The ends were cut back, 3 bases at V and 7 bases at J, with 6 bases in the middle. The CDR3 region has the DNA TGTGCCAGCAGCTTTGGAGACGGGGAGCTGTTTTTT. It codes for CASSFGDGELFF.

The chain uses TRBV28 and TRBJ2-3, with D uncertain. V lost 5 bases and J lost 1, with 16 bases in between. The length of the CDR3 is 16 residues. Germline loops: CDR1 MDHEN, CDR2 SYDVKM. For the CDR3, the DNA is TGTGCCAGCAGTCCGTCGGGTCCGGCCCGCACAGATACGCAGTATTTT. This sequence encodes CASSPSGPARTDTQYF. Together with reference TRBV28 and TRBJ2-3, the CDR3 gives the full variable domain: DVKVTQSSRYLVKRTGEKVFLECVQDMDHENMFWYRQDPGLGLRLIYFSYDVKMKEKGDIPEGYSVSREKKERFSLILESASTNQTSMYLCASSPSGPARTDTQYFGPGTRLTVL.

The chain is built from TRBV10-1 and TRBJ1-1, with D hard to call. Trimming took 2 bases from V and 1 from J, leaving 11 bases between them. The CDR3 is 15 amino acids. Germline CDR1 and CDR2: WNHNN and SYGVQD (reference sequence). DNA for the CDR3: TGCGCCAGCAGTGAGCGGCAGTCACCGAACACTGAAGCTTTCTTT. Residues: CASSERQSPNTEAFF.

This clonotype showed up just once. The V call is TRBV20-1, the J call TRBJ2-5; 8 nucleotides match TRBD1. J gave up 1 base and V 6 bases, and 7 bases lay outside the gene matches. Germline V gives CDR1 DFQATT, CDR2 SNEGSKA (reference sequence). This CDR3 contains 14 residues. The CDR3 bases are TGCAGTGCCCGTACCGGGACAGGCCAAGAGACCCAGTACTTC. It is translated as CSARTGTGQETQYF.